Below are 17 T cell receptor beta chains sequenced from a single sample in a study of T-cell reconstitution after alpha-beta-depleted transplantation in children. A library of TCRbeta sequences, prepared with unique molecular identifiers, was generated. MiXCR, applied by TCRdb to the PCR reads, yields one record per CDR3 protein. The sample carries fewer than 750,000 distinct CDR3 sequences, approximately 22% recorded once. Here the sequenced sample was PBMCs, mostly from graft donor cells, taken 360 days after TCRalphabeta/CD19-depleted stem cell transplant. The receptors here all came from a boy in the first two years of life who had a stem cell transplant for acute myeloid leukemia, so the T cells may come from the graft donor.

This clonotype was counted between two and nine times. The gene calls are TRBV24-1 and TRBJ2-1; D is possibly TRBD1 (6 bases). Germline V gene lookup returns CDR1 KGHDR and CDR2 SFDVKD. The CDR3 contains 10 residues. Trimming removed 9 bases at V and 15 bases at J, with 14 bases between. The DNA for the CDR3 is TGTGCCACCCGACCGACAGGCCGGTTCTTC. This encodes CATRPTGRFF.

In DNA form, the CDR3 reads TGTGCCAGCAGTTTGTCGGGGCCAAGCACAGATACGCAGTATTTT. It yields the protein CASSLSGPSTDTQYF. The chain employs TRBV12-3 or TRBV12-4 and TRBJ2-3; D is tentatively TRBD1 or TRBD2 (5 bases each). CDR3 length: 15 amino acids. V lost 3 bases to trimming and J lost 0 bases, with 10 bases between them.

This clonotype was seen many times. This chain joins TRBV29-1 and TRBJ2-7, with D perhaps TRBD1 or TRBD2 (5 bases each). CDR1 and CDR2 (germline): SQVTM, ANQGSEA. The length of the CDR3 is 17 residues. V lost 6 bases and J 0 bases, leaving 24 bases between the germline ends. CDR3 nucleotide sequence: TGCAGCGTCCGAGCGACAAGGGACGGCCGAACCTCCTACGAGCAGTACGTC. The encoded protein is CSVRATRDGRTSYEQYV.

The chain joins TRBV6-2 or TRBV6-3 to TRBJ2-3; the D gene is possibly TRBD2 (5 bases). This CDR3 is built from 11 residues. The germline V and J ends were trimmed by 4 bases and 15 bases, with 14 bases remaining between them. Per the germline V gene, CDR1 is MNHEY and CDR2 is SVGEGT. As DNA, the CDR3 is TGTGCCAGCAGTTCCGGGGTACCGCGTTATTTT. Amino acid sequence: CASSSGVPRYF.

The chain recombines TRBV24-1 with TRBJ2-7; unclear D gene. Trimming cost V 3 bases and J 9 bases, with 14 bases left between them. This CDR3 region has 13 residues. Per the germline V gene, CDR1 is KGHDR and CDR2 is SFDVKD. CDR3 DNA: TGTGCCACCAGTGATAAGCCCGATAGGCGGCAGTACGTC. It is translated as CATSDKPDRRQYV.

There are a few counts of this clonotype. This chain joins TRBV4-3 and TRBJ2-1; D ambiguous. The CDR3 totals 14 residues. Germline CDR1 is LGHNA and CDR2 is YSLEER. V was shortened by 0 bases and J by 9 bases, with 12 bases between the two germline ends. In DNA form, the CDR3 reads TGCGCCAGCAGCCAAGAGCACTCGGTACTTGAGCAGTTCTTC. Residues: CASSQEHSVLEQFF.

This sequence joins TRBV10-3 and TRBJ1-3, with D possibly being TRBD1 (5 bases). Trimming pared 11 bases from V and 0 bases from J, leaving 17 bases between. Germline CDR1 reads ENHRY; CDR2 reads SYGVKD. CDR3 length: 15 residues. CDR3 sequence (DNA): TGTGCCCTTCGGGACCAGTTGGGCTCTGGAAACACCATATATTTT. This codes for CALRDQLGSGNTIYF.

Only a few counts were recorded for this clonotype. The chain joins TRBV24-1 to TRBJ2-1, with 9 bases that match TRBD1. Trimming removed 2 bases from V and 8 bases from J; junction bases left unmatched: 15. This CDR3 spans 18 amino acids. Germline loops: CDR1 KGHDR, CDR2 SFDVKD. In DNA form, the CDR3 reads TGTGCCACCAGTGATTCGCCCGAAACGGGACAGGGAGACCATGAGCAGTTCTTC. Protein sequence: CATSDSPETGQGDHEQFF.

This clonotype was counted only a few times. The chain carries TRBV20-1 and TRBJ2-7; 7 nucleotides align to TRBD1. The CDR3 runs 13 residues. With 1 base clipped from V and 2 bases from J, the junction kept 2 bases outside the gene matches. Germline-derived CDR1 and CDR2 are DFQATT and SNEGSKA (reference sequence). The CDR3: CSARGGTAYEQYF. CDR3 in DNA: TGCAGTGCTAGAGGAGGGACAGCCTACGAGCAGTACTTC.

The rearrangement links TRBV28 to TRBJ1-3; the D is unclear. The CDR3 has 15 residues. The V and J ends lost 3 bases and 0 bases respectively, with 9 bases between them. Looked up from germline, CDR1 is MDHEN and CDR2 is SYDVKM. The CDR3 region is CASSLPPSSGNTIYF. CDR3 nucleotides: TGTGCCAGCAGTTTGCCCCCCAGCTCTGGAAACACCATATATTTT.

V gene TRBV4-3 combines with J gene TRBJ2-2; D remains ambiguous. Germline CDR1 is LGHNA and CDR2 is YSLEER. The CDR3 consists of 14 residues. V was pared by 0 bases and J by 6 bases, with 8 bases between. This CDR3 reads CASSQDSQAGELFF. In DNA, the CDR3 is TGCGCCAGCAGCCAAGACTCCCAAGCCGGGGAGCTGTTTTTT.

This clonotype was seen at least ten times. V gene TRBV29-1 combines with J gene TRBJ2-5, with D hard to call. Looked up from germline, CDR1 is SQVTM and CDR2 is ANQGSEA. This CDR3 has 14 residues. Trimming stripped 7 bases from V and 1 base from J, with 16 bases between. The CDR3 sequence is CSAGPVGFQETQYF. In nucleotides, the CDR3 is TGCAGCGCGGGCCCAGTCGGCTTCCAAGAGACCCAGTACTTC.

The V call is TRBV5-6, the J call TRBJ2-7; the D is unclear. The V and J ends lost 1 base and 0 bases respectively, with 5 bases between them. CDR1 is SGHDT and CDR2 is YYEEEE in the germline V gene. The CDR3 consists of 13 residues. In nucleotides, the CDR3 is TGTGCCAGCAGCTTGCTCCCCTCCTACGAGCAGTACGTC. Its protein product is CASSLLPSYEQYV.

CDR3 sequence reads: CSARDLLRGSSYEQYV. The CDR3 DNA is TGCAGTGCTAGAGATCTCTTGCGGGGAAGCTCCTACGAGCAGTACGTC. V is TRBV20-1 and J is TRBJ2-7, with a tentative D call TRBD2 (6 bases). This CDR3 has 16 residues. Germline CDR1 and CDR2: DFQATT and SNEGSKA (reference sequence). The V and J ends lost 0 bases and 0 bases respectively, with 15 bases between them.

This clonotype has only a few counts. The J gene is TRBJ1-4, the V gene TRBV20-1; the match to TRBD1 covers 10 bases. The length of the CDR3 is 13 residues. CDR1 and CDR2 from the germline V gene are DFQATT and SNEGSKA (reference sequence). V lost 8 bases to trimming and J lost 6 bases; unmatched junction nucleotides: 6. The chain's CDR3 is CSSRQGADEKLFF. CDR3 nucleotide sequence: TGCAGTTCCAGACAGGGGGCTGATGAAAAACTGTTTTTT.

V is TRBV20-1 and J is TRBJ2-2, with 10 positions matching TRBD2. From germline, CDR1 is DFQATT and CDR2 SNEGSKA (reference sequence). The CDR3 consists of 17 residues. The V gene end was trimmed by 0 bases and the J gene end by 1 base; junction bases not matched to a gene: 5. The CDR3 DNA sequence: TGCAGTGCTAGAGATCAACTAGCGGGGCTGAACACCGGGGAGCTGTTTTTT. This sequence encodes CSARDQLAGLNTGELFF.

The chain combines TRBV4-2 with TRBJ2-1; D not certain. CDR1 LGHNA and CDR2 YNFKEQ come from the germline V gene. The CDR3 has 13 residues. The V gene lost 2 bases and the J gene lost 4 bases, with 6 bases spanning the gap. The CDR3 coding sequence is TGTGCCAGCAGCCAAATCGTGTACAATGAGCAGTTCTTC. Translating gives CASSQIVYNEQFF.